One and the same sample provided the 5 T cell receptor beta chains below, sequenced in a study of cytomegalovirus exposure and HLA in healthy donors. Both 60 Vbeta primers and 13 Jbeta primers went into the PCR. The assay was immunoSEQ multiplex PCR, and TCRdb's table has in-frame clones only and misses some. Of 150,000 to 200,000 clones in the sample, about 80% were seen once. The sequencing input was PBMCs. These receptors all come from a woman aged 45-65 years in good health and CMV-seropositive.

Note on this clone: The sample holds other DNA sequences that translate to the same CDR3. This chain joins TRBV5-1 and TRBJ2-5; 7 bases fit TRBD1. With V trimmed by 4 bases and J by 1 base, 4 bases remained unmatched. The CDR3 is 14 residues long. Germline CDR1 is SGHRS and CDR2 is YFSETQ. In DNA, the CDR3 is TGCGCCAGCAGCCCCGGGACAGCCCAAGAGACCCAGTACTTC. Its protein product is CASSPGTAQETQYF.

This chain links TRBV27 with TRBJ1-5; D perhaps matches TRBD1 (5 bases). The germline CDR1 and CDR2 sequences are MNHEY and SMNVEV (reference sequence). V lost 4 bases and J lost 5, with 9 bases in between. The CDR3 length is 13 residues. This CDR3 reads CASSWGGDQPQHF. DNA of the CDR3: TGTGCCAGCAGTTGGGGGGGTGATCAGCCCCAGCATTTT.

Note on this clone: One junction end disagrees with the germline gene, perhaps due to a read error. V is TRBV7-7 and J is TRBJ1-1; D perhaps matches TRBD1 (5 bases). This CDR3 has 13 residues. Germline assignment: CDR1 SSHAT and CDR2 FNYEAQ (reference sequence). CDR3 in amino acids: CASSLGQHTEAFF. CDR3 bases: TGTGCTAGCAGCTTAGGACAACACACTGAAGCTTTCTTT.

This chain connects TRBV28 to TRBJ1-5; D is possibly TRBD1 (6 bases). V lost 8 bases, J lost 4 bases, and 21 bases lay in between. Germline assignment: CDR1 MDHEN and CDR2 SYDVKM. The CDR3 consists of 16 residues. CDR3 in DNA: TGTGCCAGCCAGGACAGCTACGGGGTGGGGAATCAGCCCCAGCATTTT. The encoded protein is CASQDSYGVGNQPQHF.

There are a few counts of this clone. The chain couples TRBV5-4 to TRBJ2-1; TRBD2 matches 13 bases. After removal of 0 bases from V and 7 bases from J, the junction contained 4 bases not matched to a gene. Looked up from germline, CDR1 is SGHNT and CDR2 is YYREEE (reference sequence). This CDR3 spans 16 amino acids. The CDR3 spells CASSLGGLAGLNEQFF. CDR3 DNA: TGTGCCAGCAGCTTGGGGGGACTAGCGGGGTTGAATGAGCAGTTCTTC. Together with reference TRBV5-4 and TRBJ2-1, the CDR3 gives the full variable domain: ETGVTQSPTHLIKTRGQQVTLRCSSQSGHNTVSWYQQALGQGPQFIFQYYREEENGRGNFPPRFSGLQFPNYSSELNVNALELDDSALYLCASSLGGLAGLNEQFFGPGTRLTVL.